Below, 32 T cell receptor beta chains from the same sample are listed, as sequenced in a study of shared clonotypes between healthy human individuals. Assay used: immunoSEQ multiplex PCR; TCRdb lists only in-frame clones, some missing. The table shows 1.5 million to 2.5 million clones, with about 95% occurring only once. CD45RO-negative cells were positively selected for CCR7, leaving out terminally differentiated effector memory CD45RA+ cells. Sequenced material: naive CD8+ T cells sorted from blood. The source is a man aged 18 to 29 in good health.

This clone was observed a handful of times. This same CDR3 is encoded by further DNA sequences in the sample. The genes are TRBV30 and TRBJ2-7, with D possibly TRBD1 on 5 matching bases. This CDR3 comprises 12 residues. The germline V gene encodes CDR1 GTSNPN and CDR2 SVGIG (reference sequence). Trimming stripped 0 bases from V and 3 bases from J, with 6 bases between. The CDR3 is CAWSVDSYEQYF. The CDR3 DNA sequence: TGTGCCTGGAGTGTAGACAGCTACGAGCAGTACTTC.

The V call is TRBV15, the J call TRBJ2-5; 8 nucleotides line up with TRBD2. This CDR3 comprises 15 residues. Germline V gene data show CDR1 as LNHNV and CDR2 as YYDKDF (reference sequence). V was pared by 3 bases and J by 2 bases, with 5 bases of the junction left unmatched. CDR3 loop: CATSRAGTSQETQYF. The CDR3 bases are TGTGCCACCAGCAGGGCTGGGACTAGTCAAGAGACCCAGTACTTC.

The V gene is TRBV29-1, the J gene TRBJ2-7; TRBD2 matches at 7 bases. J gave up 6 bases and V 7 bases, and 15 bases lay outside the gene matches. Germline values: CDR1 SQVTM, CDR2 ANQGSEA. The CDR3 spans 14 residues. This CDR3 reads CSARGAGVGPEQYF. The DNA of the CDR3 is TGCAGCGCCCGAGGGGCGGGAGTCGGACCCGAGCAGTACTTC.

This clone has only one observation. The genes are TRBV9 and TRBJ2-7; D may correspond to TRBD1 or TRBD2 (6 bases each). Trimming shortened V by 4 bases and J by 3 bases, and 14 bases separated the two germline ends. Germline V gene lookup returns CDR1 SGDLS and CDR2 YYNGEE. The CDR3 has 14 amino acids. The CDR3 spells CASSPTGALYEQYF. The DNA for the CDR3 is TGTGCCAGCAGCCCGACGGGGGCTCTCTACGAGCAGTACTTC.

The chain is built from TRBV2 and TRBJ2-7, with 9 bases fitting TRBD1. With V trimmed by 6 bases and J by 6 bases, 9 bases remained unmatched. There are 14 residues in the CDR3. Per germline, CDR1 SNHLY and CDR2 FYNNEI. The CDR3 bases are TGTGCCAGCAGCGTGGGACAGGGACCGTCCGAGCAGTACTTC. It yields the protein CASSVGQGPSEQYF.

The chain joins TRBV27 to TRBJ2-5; either TRBD1 or TRBD2 may supply D (6 bases each). Germline V gene lookup returns CDR1 MNHEY and CDR2 SMNVEV (reference sequence). With 6 bases removed from V and 5 bases from J, the gap between germline ends came to 16 bases. The CDR3 sequence is 14 residues long. The CDR3 protein is CASRRGVTLETQYF. CDR3 coding DNA: TGTGCCAGCAGGAGGGGGGTGACCCTCGAGACCCAGTACTTC.

This clone has a single count. This sequence joins TRBV5-6 and TRBJ2-1, with D possibly matching TRBD2 (5 bases). CDR3 length: 16 amino acids. Trimming pared 3 bases from V and 0 bases from J, leaving 13 bases between. Per the germline V gene, CDR1 is SGHDT and CDR2 is YYEEEE. CDR3 DNA: TGTGCCAGCAGCTGGGGAACGGGGAGCTCCTACAATGAGCAGTTCTTC. This encodes CASSWGTGSSYNEQFF.

This rearrangement joins TRBV9 to TRBJ2-1; 7 nucleotides align to TRBD2. The germline gives CDR1 SGDLS, CDR2 YYNGEE. The length of the CDR3 is 15 residues. V lost 0 bases and J lost 4; bases outside the gene matches: 4. CDR3 nucleotide sequence: TGTGCCAGCAGCGTAGTCAGCGGGGCATACAATGAGCAGTTCTTC. Translated: CASSVVSGAYNEQFF.

The chain couples TRBV2 to TRBJ2-5, with TRBD1 identical over 7 bases. The J call is uncertain, as TRBJ2-7 better fits the DNA end. The CDR3 covers 15 residues. The germline V gene has CDR1 SNHLY and CDR2 FYNNEI. The CDR3: CASSEAGTDRDEQYF. DNA for the CDR3: TGTGCCAGCAGTGAAGCAGGGACAGATCGCGACGAGCAGTACTTC.

This CDR3 is CASSFGGYNSPLHF. The CDR3, as DNA: TGTGCCAGCAGCTTCGGGGGTTATAATTCACCCCTCCACTTT. The rearrangement uses TRBV5-4 and TRBJ1-6; tentatively, D is TRBD1 (5 bases). The germline CDR1 and CDR2 sequences are SGHNT and YYREEE (reference sequence). Trimming took 2 bases from V and 4 from J, leaving 7 bases between them. This CDR3 comprises 14 residues.

The chain carries TRBV6-5 and TRBJ1-5; TRBD1 is a possible D gene (6 bases). Trimming took 6 bases from V and 0 from J, leaving 12 bases between them. This CDR3 spans 15 amino acids. CDR1 and CDR2 from the germline V gene are MNHEY and SVGAGI. The CDR3 DNA reads TGTGCCAGCAGCAAAGGACAGTATAGCAATCAGCCCCAGCATTTT. Translation: CASSKGQYSNQPQHF.

This clone was seen only a few times. The chain carries TRBV10-3 and TRBJ1-2; perhaps TRBD1 as D (6 bases). Germline V gene sequence: CDR1 ENHRY, CDR2 SYGVKD. This CDR3 is built from 13 residues. Trimming stripped 9 bases from V and 3 bases from J, with 14 bases between. The CDR3 reads CAMGHPTDYGYTF. The DNA of the CDR3 is TGTGCCATGGGACACCCGACGGACTATGGCTACACCTTC.

Details on this clone: Other DNA sequences in the sample encode the same CDR3. This sequence joins TRBV5-1 and TRBJ1-1; D remains unclear. The CDR3 has 13 residues. Trimming left V 5 bases short and J 3 bases short, with 11 bases between. Germline V gene lookup returns CDR1 SGHRS and CDR2 YFSETQ. CDR3 sequence: CASSWGGDTEAFF. The CDR3 bases are TGCGCCAGCAGTTGGGGTGGGGACACTGAAGCTTTCTTT.

V usage is TRBV28 and J usage is TRBJ2-6, with a weak D call TRBD1 (5 bases). CDR3 length: 18 amino acids. Per the germline V gene, CDR1 is MDHEN and CDR2 is SYDVKM. Trimming left V 5 bases short and J 0 bases short, with 17 bases between. This chain's CDR3 is CASSTQTEHYSGANVLTF. CDR3 nucleotides: TGTGCCAGCAGTACCCAGACAGAGCATTACTCTGGGGCCAACGTCCTGACTTTC.

The chain joins TRBV11-2 to TRBJ2-7; weak D call: TRBD1 (6 bases). V lost 5 bases, J lost 2 bases, and 13 bases lay in between. Germline V gives CDR1 SGHAT, CDR2 FQNNGV. The CDR3 spans 14 residues. This chain's CDR3 is CASSLDRFPYEQYF. The CDR3 nucleotides are TGTGCCAGCAGCCTTGACAGGTTCCCCTACGAGCAGTACTTC.

In this sample, this clone turned up once. Relative to the germline gene, one junction end is altered; a read error may explain this. The V call is TRBV4-1, the J call TRBJ2-1; D is uncertain. The V gene's germline CDR1 is MGHRA and CDR2 YSYEKL. The CDR3 is 13 residues long. CDR3 sequence reads: CASSQDRISPMIF. The CDR3 DNA is TGCGCCAGCAGCCAAGATAGGATTTCCCCTATGATCTTC.

The chain has TRBV11-3 and TRBJ2-1, with 15 bases that match TRBD2. This CDR3 is built from 16 residues. Germline trimming cut 3 bases from V and 8 bases from J; bases unmatched to any gene: 5. Germline V gene lookup returns CDR1 SGHNT and CDR2 YENEEA. The CDR3 is CASSFRTSGRADEQFF. The CDR3 region has the DNA TGTGCCAGCAGCTTTAGGACTAGCGGGAGGGCCGATGAGCAGTTCTTC.

Here the CDR3 DNA reads TGTGCCAGCAGTGAACCCCAGGGGTCACTAGTAAAAGAGACCCAGTACTTC. It yields the protein CASSEPQGSLVKETQYF. The chain employs TRBV2 and TRBJ2-5; perhaps TRBD1 as D (6 bases). The CDR3 sequence is 17 residues long. V was cut by 2 bases and J by 3 bases, with 19 bases left in between. Looked up from germline, CDR1 is SNHLY and CDR2 is FYNNEI.

This chain's CDR3 is CASTLGVDTQYF. The CDR3 DNA sequence: TGTGCCAGCACCCTCGGGGTGGATACGCAGTATTTT. The chain couples TRBV7-9 to TRBJ2-3, with D possibly matching TRBD2 (5 bases). V lost 7 bases, J lost 6 bases, and 11 bases lay in between. The CDR3 sequence is 12 residues long. CDR1 is SEHNR, CDR2 FQNEAQ, per germline (reference sequence).

V gene TRBV19 combines with J gene TRBJ2-3; weak D call: TRBD2 (5 bases). V was cut by 3 bases and J by 3 bases, with 10 bases left in between. Germline CDR1 reads LNHDA; CDR2 reads SQIVND (reference sequence). The CDR3 extends over 14 amino acids. The chain's CDR3 is CASSMIGSTDTQYF. CDR3 coding DNA: TGTGCCAGTAGTATGATAGGGAGTACAGATACGCAGTATTTT.

CDR3 DNA: TGTGCCAGCAGTGACGGGGGTTACTACGAGCAGTACTTC. This translates into CASSDGGYYEQYF. This chain uses TRBV6-1 with TRBJ2-7, with a possible D match to TRBD2 (6 bases). CDR3 length: 13 amino acids. The V gene's germline CDR1 is MNHNS and CDR2 SASEGT. V was cut by 3 bases and J by 3 bases, with 9 bases left in between.

A remark on this clone: The sample carries other DNA sequences with the same CDR3. The chain joins TRBV6-5 to TRBJ1-3; D may be TRBD1 (5 bases). Germline V gives CDR1 MNHEY, CDR2 SVGAGI. V gave up 8 bases and J gave up 1 base, with 9 bases separating them. The CDR3 has 13 residues. As DNA, the CDR3 is TGTGCCAGCCGGGACTCTTCTGGAAACACCATATATTTT. Amino acid sequence: CASRDSSGNTIYF.

V and J are TRBV2 and TRBJ1-2; D not certain. V was shortened by 6 bases and J by 0 bases, with 11 bases between the two germline ends. Germline V gene data show CDR1 as SNHLY and CDR2 as FYNNEI. This CDR3 has 14 amino acids. The chain's CDR3 is CASSSPTANYGYTF. CDR3 nucleotides: TGTGCCAGCAGCTCACCTACAGCTAACTATGGCTACACCTTC.

The gene calls are TRBV2 and TRBJ1-1; D call uncertain. Trimming left V 2 bases short and J 3 bases short, with 13 bases between. The CDR3 consists of 15 residues. The germline V gene encodes CDR1 SNHLY and CDR2 FYNNEI. The CDR3 sequence is CASSEKLAFYTEAFF. The CDR3 nucleotides are TGTGCCAGCAGTGAAAAGCTAGCCTTCTACACTGAAGCTTTCTTT.

This clone came up a few times. CDR3 nucleotide sequence: TGTGCCAGCAGTCGAGAATGGATGAACACTGAAGCTTTCTTT. It codes for CASSREWMNTEAFF. This rearrangement joins TRBV6-1 to TRBJ1-1; D is unresolved. Trimming removed 5 bases from V and 0 bases from J, with 10 bases in between. The CDR3 covers 14 residues. Germline-derived CDR1 and CDR2 are MNHNS and SASEGT.

J is TRBJ2-7 and V is TRBV7-9; D unclear. The CDR3 consists of 14 residues. Germline loops: CDR1 SEHNR, CDR2 FQNEAQ (reference sequence). V lost 5 bases to trimming and J lost 2 bases, with 13 bases between them. The CDR3 protein is CASSQTPGAYEQYF. The CDR3 DNA is TGTGCCAGCAGCCAGACGCCCGGCGCCTACGAGCAGTACTTC.

Comments on this clone: The identical CDR3 is also encoded by other nucleotide sequences in the sample. This chain links TRBV6-6 with TRBJ2-7, with 8 bases identical to TRBD1. In germline, CDR1 is MNHNY, CDR2 SVGAGI (reference sequence). J gave up 4 bases and V 0 bases, and 2 bases lay outside the gene matches. The CDR3 has 14 residues. Here the CDR3 DNA reads TGTGCCAGCAGTTACTCCGGGACAGGATACGAGCAGTACTTC. Amino acids: CASSYSGTGYEQYF.

The chain recombines TRBV4-1 with TRBJ1-6; D is unresolved. From germline, CDR1 is MGHRA and CDR2 YSYEKL. The CDR3 has 14 amino acids. V dropped 4 bases and J dropped 6 bases, with 10 bases sitting between them. CDR3 loop: CASSLRRSNSPLHF. The DNA of the CDR3 is TGCGCCAGCAGCCTTCGACGGTCTAATTCACCCCTCCACTTT.

This chain connects TRBV5-1 to TRBJ2-5; unclear D gene. The length of the CDR3 is 15 residues. In germline, CDR1 is SGHRS, CDR2 YFSETQ. The ends were cut back, 5 bases at V and 3 bases at J, with 17 bases in the middle. Here the CDR3 DNA reads TGCGCCAGCAGGGTGAAGATCGTCGGCGAAGAGACCCAGTACTTC. This encodes CASRVKIVGEETQYF.

The chain carries TRBV5-4 and TRBJ1-1; unclear D gene. The CDR3 has 13 amino acids. Trimming removed 2 bases at V and 4 bases at J, with 9 bases between. Germline V gives CDR1 SGHNT, CDR2 YYREEE (reference sequence). The CDR3: CASSFGGITEAFF. The CDR3 nucleotides read TGTGCCAGCAGCTTCGGCGGGATCACTGAAGCTTTCTTT.

This clone was recorded once. This chain connects TRBV21-1 to TRBJ1-1; the DNA was not used to check the table's D call, TRBD1. TRBV21-1 counts as a pseudogene. The CDR3 is made up of 18 amino acids. Here the CDR3 reads CASSKGGGQRPSGTEAFF. The DNA of the CDR3 is TGTGCCAGCAGCAAAGGGGGTGGACAGAGGCCATCGGGCACTGAAGCTTTCTTT.

The rearrangement links TRBV6-5 to TRBJ1-1; D may be TRBD1 (5 bases). Per germline, CDR1 MNHEY and CDR2 SVGAGI. Between the trimmed V and J ends, which lost 10 bases and 4 bases, there was a span of 16 bases. There are 13 residues in the CDR3. The CDR3 region has the DNA TGTGCCACCCTGACACTGAGGGGCACTGAAGCTTTCTTT. Translated: CATLTLRGTEAFF.